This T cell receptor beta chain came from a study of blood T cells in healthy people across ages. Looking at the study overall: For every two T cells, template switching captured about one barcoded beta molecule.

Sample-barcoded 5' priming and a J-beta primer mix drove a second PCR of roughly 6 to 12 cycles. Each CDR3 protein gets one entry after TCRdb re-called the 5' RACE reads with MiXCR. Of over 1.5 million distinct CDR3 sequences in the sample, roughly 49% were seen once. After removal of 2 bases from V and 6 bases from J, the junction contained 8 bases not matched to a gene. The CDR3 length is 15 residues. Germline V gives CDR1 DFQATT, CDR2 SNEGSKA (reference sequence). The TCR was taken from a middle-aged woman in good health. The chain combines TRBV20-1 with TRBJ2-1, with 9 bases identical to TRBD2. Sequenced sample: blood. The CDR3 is CSARRAAGGPNEQFF. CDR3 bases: TGCAGTGCTAGACGCGCGGCGGGGGGGCCCAATGAGCAGTTCTTC.